These 11 T cell receptor beta chains originate from one sample sequenced in a study of T cells in Graves' hyperthyroidism and ophthalmopathy. Researchers amplified the TCR beta CDR3 regions from RNA transcripts. HTBI primers were employed in a first-round RT-PCR of the TCR CDR3. Each CDR3 protein gets one entry after TCRdb re-called the multiplex PCR reads with MiXCR. The table includes hundreds of thousands of distinct CDR3 sequences, more than 45% detected once. The specimen was peripheral blood or thyroid tissue (not recorded which). The receptors were gathered from a woman under 30 with Graves' hyperthyroidism.

This clonotype was seen at least ten times. DNA of the CDR3: TGCAGCGCGGGACTCAGCTCCTACGAGCAGTACTTC. The encoded protein is CSAGLSSYEQYF. The chain carries TRBV29-1 and TRBJ2-7; tentatively, D is TRBD2 (6 bases). Per the germline V gene, CDR1 is SQVTM and CDR2 is ANQGSEA. The CDR3 runs to 12 residues. Trimming stripped 7 bases from V and 0 bases from J, with 10 bases between.

V and J are TRBV7-2 and TRBJ2-2; D is perhaps TRBD2 (7 bases). The germline V gene encodes CDR1 SGHTA and CDR2 FQGNSA. The CDR3 loop spans 14 amino acids. The V end was cut by 7 bases, the J end by 5 bases, with 14 bases between. CDR3 loop: CASIRGGETGELFF. The CDR3 region has the DNA TGTGCCAGCATTAGAGGGGGGGAAACCGGGGAGCTGTTTTTT.

This clonotype was counted at least ten times. The chain links TRBV24-1 to TRBJ1-1; no definite D call. The CDR3 spans 13 residues. CDR1 and CDR2 from the germline V gene are KGHDR and SFDVKD. V was pared by 7 bases and J by 4 bases, with 12 bases between. Here the CDR3 DNA reads TGTGCCACCAGCGACCAATACGGCACTGAAGCTTTCTTT. This codes for CATSDQYGTEAFF.

This clonotype was recorded many times. The gene calls are TRBV13 and TRBJ1-4, with unresolved D. There are 14 residues in the CDR3. V lost 0 bases and J lost 5, with 7 bases in between. From germline, CDR1 is PRHDT and CDR2 FYEKMQ (reference sequence). Here the CDR3 reads CASSLGTSNEKLFF. The CDR3 DNA is TGTGCCAGCAGCTTAGGGACAAGCAATGAAAAACTGTTTTTT.

This clonotype was seen once. The gene calls are TRBV9 and TRBJ1-2, with TRBD1 identical over 7 bases. V lost 7 bases, J lost 7 bases, and 10 bases stayed unmatched. This CDR3 is built from 13 residues. The germline V gene has CDR1 SGDLS and CDR2 YYNGEE. The CDR3 coding sequence is TGTGCCAGCGGGCCCGACAGGGCGGGTGGCTACACCTTC. It specifies CASGPDRAGGYTF.

This rearrangement joins TRBV24-1 to TRBJ2-3, with D perhaps matching TRBD1 (5 bases). This CDR3 is built from 16 residues. Germline values: CDR1 KGHDR, CDR2 SFDVKD. V was cut by 6 bases and J by 4 bases, with 19 bases left in between. CDR3 DNA: TGTGCCACCAGTTCCAATGGACACTCGCCCCCAGATACGCAGTATTTT. It specifies CATSSNGHSPPDTQYF.

This clonotype was recorded many times. The DNA of the CDR3 is TGTGCCAGCAGTGAATTTGACAGCGAATCCTACGAGCAGTACTTC. As protein: CASSEFDSESYEQYF. The chain has TRBV6-1 and TRBJ2-7, with D possibly being TRBD1 (5 bases). This CDR3 is 15 amino acids long. The germline gives CDR1 MNHNS, CDR2 SASEGT. The V end lost 2 bases, the J end lost 1 base, and 12 bases lay between the germline ends.

Points on this clonotype: The germline gene is not matched at one end of the junction; a read error may be the cause. This rearrangement joins TRBV2 to TRBJ1-5, with TRBD1 matching over 8 bases. Looked up from germline, CDR1 is SNHLY and CDR2 is FYNNEI. This CDR3 is built from 17 residues. CDR3 loop: CASREPDRGYSNQPQHF. The CDR3 nucleotides are TGTGCCAGCCGTGAGCCCGACAGGGGCTATAGCAATCAGCCCCAGCATTTT.

A remark on this clonotype: Given a much more abundant clone one base away, this may be a read error. The chain recombines TRBV9 with TRBJ1-2, with D maybe TRBD1 (5 bases). CDR3 length: 15 amino acids. Germline V gives CDR1 SGDLS, CDR2 YYNGEE. The CDR3 region has the DNA TGTGCCAGCAGCGTAGAGGGTAGGGCAGGGTACGGCTACATCTTC. As protein: CASSVEGRAGYGYIF.

This clonotype has ten or more counts. This sequence joins TRBV7-3 and TRBJ1-1; no definite D call. CDR3 length: 13 amino acids. V lost 5 bases, J lost 11 bases, and 18 bases lay in between. Germline lookup yields CDR1 SGHTA and CDR2 FQGTGA. The CDR3 DNA sequence: TGTGCCAGCAGCCCTAGAGGAAGTACTTCGGCTTTCTTT. Encoded protein: CASSPRGSTSAFF.

The chain uses TRBV29-1 and TRBJ1-5; possibly TRBD1 for D (5 bases). Trimming took 7 bases from V and 11 from J, leaving 18 bases between them. This CDR3 comprises 12 residues. Germline lookup yields CDR1 SQVTM and CDR2 ANQGSEA. This CDR3 reads CSAWGTGETQHF. As DNA, the CDR3 is TGCAGCGCCTGGGGGACCGGGGAGACCCAGCATTTT.